This T cell receptor beta chain was documented in a study of blood T cell repertoires in COVID-19. Looking at the study overall: Some COVID-19 samples were acute and others convalescent; all came from the United States, Italy and Spain.

Only one count was recorded for this clone. Per the authors' pipeline: Reference gene primer amplification yielded estimated nucleated cell counts. This table comes from immunoSEQ multiplex PCR, and its TCRdb copy is limited to in-frame clones, with some not included. From that table come the V and J calls and clone size; the DNA was used to work out D and trimming. The table includes 450,000 to 500,000 clones, 70% to 90% detected once. Source material: peripheral blood. The receptor comes from a human donor in a cohort sampled during active COVID-19.

Here the CDR3 DNA reads TGCAGCGTTGAAGATACGGGAGGGGGATTAACTAGCACAGATACGCAGTATTTT. Amino acid sequence: CSVEDTGGGLTSTDTQYF. The chain carries TRBV29-1 and TRBJ2-3, with TRBD2 matching over 8 bases. The CDR3 consists of 18 residues. Germline CDR1 is SQVTM and CDR2 is ANQGSEA. V shed 0 bases, J shed 0 bases, and the junction held 11 bases outside the gene matches.